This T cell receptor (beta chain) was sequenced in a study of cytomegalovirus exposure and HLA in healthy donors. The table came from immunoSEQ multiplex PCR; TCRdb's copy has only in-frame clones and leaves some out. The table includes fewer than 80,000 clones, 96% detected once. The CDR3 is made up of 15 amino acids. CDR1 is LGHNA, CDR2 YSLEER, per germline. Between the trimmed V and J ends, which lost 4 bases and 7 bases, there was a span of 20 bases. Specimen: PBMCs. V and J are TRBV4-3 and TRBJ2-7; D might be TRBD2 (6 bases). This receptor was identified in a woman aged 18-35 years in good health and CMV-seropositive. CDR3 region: CASSPTTSFREEQYF. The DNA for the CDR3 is TGCGCCAGCAGCCCCACCACTAGCTTCCGGGAGGAGCAGTACTTC.